The next 5 T cell receptor beta chains were all read from a single sample in a study of blood T cell repertoires in COVID-19. Using immunoSEQ multiplex PCR, the repertoire was profiled, and TCRdb retains in-frame clones only, with some absent. This sample has under 350,000 clones, with 90% found just once. Sequencing input: peripheral blood. These TCRs come from a woman aged 25-40 years with COVID-19, enrolled during active disease.

The V call is TRBV24-1, the J call TRBJ2-7, with D unresolved. Germline V CDR1 and CDR2: KGHDR, SFDVKD. The V end lost 0 bases, the J end lost 4 bases, and 6 bases lay between the germline ends. The CDR3 extends over 13 amino acids. In DNA form, the CDR3 reads TGTGCCACCAGTGATTTGTATCTATACGAGCAGTACTTC. The encoded protein is CATSDLYLYEQYF.

The V call is TRBV24-1, the J call TRBJ1-4; possibly TRBD1 for D (6 bases). With 4 bases removed from V and 7 bases from J, the gap between germline ends came to 18 bases. Germline CDR1 is KGHDR and CDR2 is SFDVKD. This CDR3 has 16 residues. The CDR3 coding sequence is TGTGCCACCAGTGACCCCAGGGGAAGCTCCCGTGAAAAACTGTTTTTT. This sequence encodes CATSDPRGSSREKLFF.

This clone was picked up a small number of times. V is TRBV14 and J is TRBJ1-2, with a possible D match to TRBD1 (6 bases). CDR1 is SGHDN, CDR2 FVKESK, per germline. With 4 bases removed from V and 8 bases from J, the gap between germline ends came to 20 bases. The CDR3 spans 15 residues. CDR3 coding DNA: TGTGCCAGCAGCCTTCCAGGTCCAGGGGCGCCGGGCTACACCTTC. Amino acids: CASSLPGPGAPGYTF. Full variable domain (remainder filled in from reference TRBV14 and TRBJ1-2): EAGVTQFPSHSVIEKGQTVTLRCDPISGHDNLYWYRRVMGKEIKFLLHFVKESKQDESGMPNNRFLAERTGGTYSTLKVQPAELEDSGVYFCASSLPGPGAPGYTFGSGTRLTVV.

J is TRBJ2-2 and V is TRBV27, with TRBD1 matching over 7 bases. Germline V gene lookup returns CDR1 MNHEY and CDR2 SMNVEV (reference sequence). This CDR3 has 15 amino acids. J was trimmed by 4 bases and V by 5 bases; bases with no gene match: 7. CDR3 residues: CASSKGQLGTGELFF. In nucleotides, the CDR3 is TGTGCCAGCAGTAAGGGACAGTTGGGCACCGGGGAGCTGTTTTTT.

The V call is TRBV28, the J call TRBJ2-7; perhaps TRBD1 as D (5 bases). Germline V gives CDR1 MDHEN, CDR2 SYDVKM. The CDR3 runs 14 residues. V shed 2 bases and J shed 7 bases, with 15 bases lying between them. This CDR3 is CASSLARDVSEQYF. DNA for the CDR3: TGTGCCAGCAGTTTAGCCAGGGATGTGAGTGAGCAGTACTTC. The variable domain in full, completed from reference TRBV28 and TRBJ2-7, reads DVKVTQSSRYLVKRTGEKVFLECVQDMDHENMFWYRQDPGLGLRLIYFSYDVKMKEKGDIPEGYSVSREKKERFSLILESASTNQTSMYLCASSLARDVSEQYFGPGTRLTVT.